This T cell receptor (beta chain) comes out of a study of blood T cell repertoires in COVID-19. The overall study: T cells, B-cell-depleted T cells, or PBMCs supplied cDNA or gDNA.

In the original analysis: Amplification of reference gene primers was used by the study to estimate nucleated cell counts. Using immunoSEQ multiplex PCR, the repertoire was profiled, and TCRdb retains in-frame clones only, with some absent. V, J and clone size are taken as reported in that table, and D and trimming were inferred from the DNA itself. The sample lists approximately 81,000 clones; around 91% were seen once. V was shortened by 0 bases and J by 2 bases, with 12 bases between the two germline ends. This CDR3 has 15 amino acids. Germline V gene lookup returns CDR1 SGDLS and CDR2 YYNGEE. This sequence originates from a man in his 70s with active or convalescent COVID-19. This chain joins TRBV9 and TRBJ2-7; D is uncertain. Source material: peripheral blood. CDR3 in amino acids: CASSVDPASAYEQYF. CDR3 nucleotide sequence: TGTGCCAGCAGCGTAGATCCAGCGTCGGCCTACGAGCAGTACTTC.